The 18 T cell receptor beta chains given below trace back to one sample, sequenced in a study of T cell responses to AZD1222 COVID-19 vaccine (dated by TCRdb to about 2021). The library was made by the immunoSEQ multiplex PCR assay. Held by TCRdb, this immuneACCESS table contains in-frame sequences only and omits some clones. Under half of the omission traces to an unresolved V gene where checked; the cause of the rest is unknown. The sample table contains about 140,000 clones; only one count was recorded for 75% to 90% of them. The top ten clones comprise 1.6% of the sample. The time point label for this specimen denotes: baseline before first vaccination. The sample was peripheral blood, taken on day 0 of AZD1222 vaccination. The receptors originated from an adult in good health.

This chain uses TRBV11-2 with TRBJ2-2; D not certain. Trimming stripped 1 base from V and 7 bases from J, with 10 bases between. The CDR3 is 14 residues long. CDR1 is SGHAT, CDR2 FQNNGV, per germline. The CDR3 coding sequence is TGTGCCAGCAGCTTAGTGCTATTTAACGGGGAGCTGTTTTTT. Amino acids: CASSLVLFNGELFF. The whole variable domain, remainder taken from reference TRBV11-2 and TRBJ2-2, is EAGVAQSPRYKIIEKRQSVAFWCNPISGHATLYWYQQILGQGPKLLIQFQNNGVVDDSQLPKDRFSAERLKGVDSTLKIQPAKLEDSAVYLCASSLVLFNGELFFGEGSRLTVL.

This chain connects TRBV6-5 to TRBJ1-4, with a weak D call TRBD1 (5 bases). This CDR3 has 14 amino acids. Trimming pared 2 bases from V and 8 bases from J, leaving 12 bases between. Germline CDR1 and CDR2: MNHEY and SVGAGI. The CDR3 is CASSYGLRGEKLFF. The CDR3 nucleotides read TGTGCCAGCAGTTACGGACTAAGGGGAGAAAAACTGTTTTTT.

The chain carries TRBV5-1 and TRBJ2-7; unclear D gene. The CDR3 covers 13 residues. V was pared by 4 bases and J by 2 bases, with 10 bases between. Germline CDR1 SGHRS, CDR2 YFSETQ. CDR3 DNA sequence: TGCGCCAGCAGCCATCCCAATACCTACGAGCAGTACTTC. Amino acid sequence: CASSHPNTYEQYF.

V and J are TRBV27 and TRBJ1-4; 7 nucleotides align to TRBD1. CDR3 size: 15 residues. Germline V lookup: CDR1 MNHEY, CDR2 SMNVEV (reference sequence). V dropped 6 bases and J dropped 3; count of bases not matched to a gene: 7. The CDR3 is CASRPWTGANEKLFF. Here the CDR3 DNA reads TGTGCCAGCAGGCCATGGACAGGCGCTAATGAAAAACTGTTTTTT.

The chain is built from TRBV11-2 and TRBJ2-3, with D hard to call. V lost 5 bases to trimming and J lost 1 base, with 10 bases between them. This CDR3 has 14 amino acids. Germline V gene sequence: CDR1 SGHAT, CDR2 FQNNGV. This CDR3 is CASSALGRTDTQYF. For the CDR3, the DNA is TGTGCCAGCAGCGCACTGGGCCGCACAGATACGCAGTATTTT.

The rearrangement links TRBV6-5 to TRBJ2-1, with 12 positions matching TRBD1. V shed 4 bases, J shed 6 bases, and the junction held 7 bases outside the gene matches. CDR1 and CDR2 (germline): MNHEY, SVGAGI. The CDR3 runs to 16 residues. CDR3 nucleotides: TGTGCCAGCAGTTCACCGGGACAGGGGGCAGGCAATGAGCAGTTCTTC. This encodes CASSSPGQGAGNEQFF.

The gene calls are TRBV27 and TRBJ1-6, with TRBD1 matching over 12 bases. This CDR3 region has 19 residues. CDR1 is MNHEY, CDR2 SMNVEV, per germline (reference sequence). J gave up 1 base and V 4 bases, and 8 bases lay outside the gene matches. In nucleotides, the CDR3 is TGTGCCAGCAGTTGGGGACAGGGGGCGCCTAAGTCCTATAATTCACCCCTCCACTTT. Its protein product is CASSWGQGAPKSYNSPLHF.

V gene TRBV3-1 (or the pseudogene TRBV3-2) combines with J gene TRBJ2-4, with D possibly TRBD1 on 10 matching bases. In germline, CDR1 is LGHDT, CDR2 YNNKEL (reference sequence). The CDR3 contains 21 residues. The V gene lost 1 base and the J gene lost 3 bases, with 28 bases spanning the gap. For the CDR3, the DNA is TGTGCCAGCAGCCAAGTGACAGGGGGCCGGCGGGAGGGCCTGTTCAAAAACATTCAGTACTTC. Protein: CASSQVTGGRREGLFKNIQYF.

J is TRBJ1-6 and V is TRBV4-1; no clear D. V lost 3 bases and J lost 5, with 14 bases in between. Per the germline V gene, CDR1 is MGHRA and CDR2 is YSYEKL. CDR3 length equals 16 residues. DNA of the CDR3: TGCGCCAGCAGCCATATCTTAAGGATTAATAATTCACCCCTCCACTTT. The encoded protein is CASSHILRINNSPLHF.

The chain joins TRBV4-1 to TRBJ1-4; TRBD1 aligns across 9 bases. Germline CDR1 is MGHRA and CDR2 is YSYEKL. The CDR3 runs to 17 residues. V was pared by 4 bases and J by 2 bases, with 8 bases of the junction left unmatched. The CDR3: CASSPRQGGVTNEKLFF. DNA of the CDR3: TGCGCCAGCAGCCCAAGACAGGGGGGAGTGACTAATGAAAAACTGTTTTTT.

On this clone itself: Distinct nucleotide sequences in the sample also encode this CDR3. The J gene is TRBJ1-1, the V gene TRBV7-9, with a possible D match to TRBD1 (6 bases). The CDR3 extends over 19 amino acids. CDR1 is SEHNR, CDR2 FQNEAQ, per germline (reference sequence). The V gene lost 2 bases and the J gene lost 4 bases, with 26 bases spanning the gap. The CDR3 loop is CASSLLGTPLPVGSTEAFF. CDR3 sequence (DNA): TGTGCCAGCAGCTTATTGGGGACACCTCTGCCTGTAGGAAGCACTGAAGCTTTCTTT.

The V and J genes are TRBV27 and TRBJ2-7, with D unresolved. Trimming took off 2 bases at V and 0 bases at J, with 8 bases between the two ends. There are 14 residues in the CDR3. Germline loops: CDR1 MNHEY, CDR2 SMNVEV (reference sequence). The CDR3 spells CASSLGVRSYEQYF. The CDR3 DNA sequence: TGTGCCAGCAGTTTAGGTGTGCGCTCCTACGAGCAGTACTTC.

The chain couples TRBV9 to TRBJ1-4, with 7 positions matching TRBD1. Germline V lookup: CDR1 SGDLS, CDR2 YYNGEE. The V gene end was trimmed by 0 bases and the J gene end by 3 bases; junction bases not matched to a gene: 5. This CDR3 spans 16 amino acids. CDR3 region: CASSVGTGASNEKLFF. DNA of the CDR3: TGTGCCAGCAGCGTAGGAACAGGGGCCTCTAATGAAAAACTGTTTTTT.

This chain joins TRBV5-1 and TRBJ2-1, with TRBD2 identical over 14 bases. Germline loops: CDR1 SGHRS, CDR2 YFSETQ. The V gene end was trimmed by 0 bases and the J gene end by 7 bases; junction bases not matched to a gene: 9. The CDR3 is 18 residues long. Here the CDR3 reads CASSLGLAGGPFGNEQFF. In nucleotides, the CDR3 is TGCGCCAGCAGCTTGGGACTAGCGGGAGGGCCGTTCGGTAATGAGCAGTTCTTC.

The gene calls are TRBV19 and TRBJ2-5, with D perhaps TRBD1 (6 bases). The CDR3 contains 15 residues. Germline CDR1 and CDR2: LNHDA and SQIVND (reference sequence). Trimming removed 3 bases at V and 1 base at J, with 12 bases between. The CDR3 spells CASSISRGSQETQYF. In DNA, the CDR3 is TGTGCCAGTAGTATTTCCAGGGGATCCCAAGAGACCCAGTACTTC.

The chain joins TRBV5-1 to TRBJ2-5; D may be TRBD1 (7 bases). Germline V gives CDR1 SGHRS, CDR2 YFSETQ. The CDR3 runs 14 residues. Trimming removed 6 bases at V and 5 bases at J, with 17 bases between. The CDR3 loop is CASTNRGGIETQYF. CDR3 DNA: TGCGCCAGCACCAACAGGGGAGGCATCGAGACCCAGTACTTC.

The chain employs TRBV4-1 and TRBJ2-1; 12 bases are shared with TRBD2. This CDR3 spans 16 amino acids. Germline loops: CDR1 MGHRA, CDR2 YSYEKL. Trimming at V came to 1 base and at J to 7 bases, leaving 5 bases not matched to a gene. The CDR3 sequence is CASSQGLAGVGNEQFF. For the CDR3, the DNA is TGCGCCAGCAGCCAAGGACTAGCGGGAGTAGGGAATGAGCAGTTCTTC.

This chain joins TRBV6-2 or TRBV6-3 and TRBJ1-1; D not certain. The CDR3 covers 16 residues. V was clipped by 5 bases and J by 3 bases, with 19 bases between them. The germline V gene has CDR1 MNHEY and CDR2 SVGEGT. The CDR3 reads CASSTPRLGSHTEAFF. The CDR3, as DNA: TGTGCCAGCAGTACACCTCGACTCGGTTCCCACACTGAAGCTTTCTTT.